This entry features one T cell receptor (beta chain) sequence. The data belong to a study of blood T cell repertoires in COVID-19. Across the whole study: PBMCs, B-cell-depleted T cells, or T cells provided the cDNA or gDNA that made up the material.

Data came from immunoSEQ multiplex PCR; TCRdb stores just in-frame clones and leaves some out. Of under 200,000 clones in the sample, approximately 90% are singletons; the top ten hold about 2.3%. The CDR3 is 16 amino acids. Trimming took 6 bases from V and 5 from J; bases not matched to a gene: 13. CDR1 LNHDA and CDR2 SQIVND come from the germline V gene (reference sequence). This clonotype was obtained from a man aged 18 to 29 with acute or convalescent COVID-19. The V and J genes are TRBV19 and TRBJ2-7; the match to TRBD2 covers 10 bases. The sample consisted of peripheral blood. The CDR3 loop is CASSLAPGTSVHEQYF. In nucleotides, the CDR3 is TGTGCCAGTAGCCTGGCCCCCGGGACTAGCGTCCACGAGCAGTACTTC.